These 11 T cell receptor beta chains were sequenced from one sample in a study of cytomegalovirus exposure and HLA in healthy donors. The PCR made use of 60 Vbeta and 13 Jbeta primers. TCRdb's copy holds only in-frame clones and misses some; the assay was immunoSEQ multiplex PCR. The sample lists 100,000 to 140,000 clones; around 85% were seen once. Sequencing used PBMCs. Every receptor here comes from a man aged 25 to 40 in good health and CMV-seronegative.

The rearrangement joins TRBV7-9 to TRBJ2-7; TRBD2 might be the D (7 bases). This CDR3 is 14 amino acids long. Germline V gives CDR1 SEHNR, CDR2 FQNEAQ (reference sequence). V was shortened by 5 bases and J by 6 bases, with 17 bases between the two germline ends. The CDR3 nucleotides are TGTGCCAGCAGCCCCGGGGGCGGGAGATCCGAGCAGTACTTC. This encodes CASSPGGGRSEQYF.

This chain links TRBV2 with TRBJ2-2; 10 positions agree with TRBD2. V shed 3 bases, J shed 7 bases, and the junction held 5 bases outside the gene matches. The CDR3 extends over 15 amino acids. Per the germline V gene, CDR1 is SNHLY and CDR2 is FYNNEI. The CDR3 DNA reads as TGTGCCAGCAGTGATGGCCTAGCGGGAGACGGGGAGCTGTTTTTT. This gives the protein CASSDGLAGDGELFF.

The rearrangement uses TRBV5-1 and TRBJ2-5; 11 bases match TRBD2. The CDR3 runs 14 residues. Germline CDR1 reads SGHRS; CDR2 reads YFSETQ. With 6 bases clipped from V and 5 bases from J, the junction kept 6 bases outside the gene matches. The CDR3 bases are TGCGCCAGCACCCGACTAGCGGGGAGCGAGACCCAGTACTTC. It yields the protein CASTRLAGSETQYF.

V is TRBV2 and J is TRBJ2-1, with no clear D. CDR3 length equals 14 residues. With 6 bases removed from V and 1 base from J, the gap between germline ends came to 10 bases. CDR1 and CDR2 (germline): SNHLY, FYNNEI. CDR3 protein: CASRVERSYNEQFF. CDR3 coding DNA: TGTGCCAGCAGGGTCGAACGGTCCTACAATGAGCAGTTCTTC.

This clone was counted only a few times. The DNA of the CDR3 is TGTGCCAGCAGTGAATACGTCGGCAGGGGACCTGAAGCTTTCTTT. Translating gives CASSEYVGRGPEAFF. The chain combines TRBV6-1 with TRBJ1-1; D is perhaps TRBD1 (6 bases). Germline assignment: CDR1 MNHNS and CDR2 SASEGT. The V gene lost 2 bases and the J gene lost 6 bases, with 16 bases spanning the gap. This CDR3 is 15 amino acids long.

The chain links TRBV13 to TRBJ1-1; TRBD1 might be the D (5 bases). CDR3 length equals 15 residues. V was shortened by 8 bases and J by 1 base, with 17 bases between the two germline ends. Germline-derived CDR1 and CDR2 are PRHDT and FYEKMQ (reference sequence). The CDR3 DNA reads TGTGCCAGCCTCATTGGAGGGGAATGGAACACTGAAGCTTTCTTT. As protein: CASLIGGEWNTEAFF. Using reference TRBV13 and TRBJ1-1 for the parts outside the CDR3, the full variable domain is AAGVIQSPRHLIKEKRETATLKCYPIPRHDTVYWYQQGPGQDPQFLISFYEKMQSDKGSIPDRFSAQQFSDYHSELNMSSLELGDSALYFCASLIGGEWNTEAFFGQGTRLTVV.

The CDR3 reads CASSGDSSNYGYTF. In nucleotides, the CDR3 is TGTGCCAGCAGCGGAGATTCAAGTAACTATGGCTACACCTTC. This chain joins TRBV9 and TRBJ1-2; D is ambiguous. Germline CDR1 and CDR2: SGDLS and YYNGEE. Trimming took off 3 bases at V and 1 base at J, with 10 bases between the two ends. The CDR3 is 14 residues long. Full variable domain (outside the CDR3, taken from reference TRBV9 and TRBJ1-2): DSGVTQTPKHLITATGQRVTLRCSPRSGDLSVYWYQQSLDQGLQFLIQYYNGEERAKGNILERFSAQQFPDLHSELNLSSLELGDSALYFCASSGDSSNYGYTFGSGTRLTVV.

This clone was detected once. This rearrangement joins TRBV30 to TRBJ1-2; D is undetermined. The CDR3 spans 12 residues. The germline CDR1 and CDR2 sequences are GTSNPN and SVGIG (reference sequence). The germline V and J ends were trimmed by 2 bases and 8 bases, with 12 bases remaining between them. CDR3 DNA sequence: TGTGCCTGGAGTCTCGTTTCGGGGGGCTACACCTTC. Its translation is CAWSLVSGGYTF. The full variable domain, its missing parts supplied by reference TRBV30 and TRBJ1-2, is SQTIHQWPATLVQPVGSPLSLECTVEGTSNPNLYWYRQAAGRGLQLLFYSVGIGQISSEVPQNLSASRPQDRQFILSSKKLLLSDSGFYLCAWSLVSGGYTFGSGTRLTVV.

The chain employs TRBV7-9 and TRBJ1-1, with D perhaps matching TRBD1 (6 bases). The CDR3 totals 15 residues. Looked up from germline, CDR1 is SEHNR and CDR2 is FQNEAQ (reference sequence). V lost 6 bases to trimming and J lost 4 bases, with 18 bases between them. The DNA of the CDR3 is TGTGCCAGCAGTCCTTACAGGGCTTCGGGCACTGAAGCTTTCTTT. Translation gives CASSPYRASGTEAFF.

The rearrangement joins TRBV30 to TRBJ2-7; D ambiguous. Germline CDR1 reads GTSNPN; CDR2 reads SVGIG (reference sequence). The CDR3 covers 14 residues. V lost 7 bases and J 5 bases, leaving 21 bases between the germline ends. CDR3 nucleotides: TGTGCCTCGACCCTTTTTAGGAGTTCGGACGAGCAGTACTTC. It is translated as CASTLFRSSDEQYF.

J is TRBJ1-2 and V is TRBV19, with 7 bases matching TRBD1. The J segment lost 7 bases and the V segment lost 3 bases, leaving 8 bases of the junction unmatched. CDR1 is LNHDA and CDR2 is SQIVND in the germline V gene (reference sequence). CDR3 length: 14 residues. The CDR3 spells CASSIEQGVRGYTF. DNA for the CDR3: TGTGCCAGTAGTATTGAGCAGGGGGTACGTGGCTACACCTTC.